The rows below give T cell receptor beta chains drawn from one sample of a study of T cells after yellow fever vaccination. TCRdb redid the calling of the 5' RACE reads with MiXCR, one entry per CDR3 protein. The sample carries hundreds of thousands of distinct CDR3 sequences, 21% recorded once. The material sequenced was PBMCs, taken less than 25 days after the first yellow fever vaccination. These receptors were obtained from a man aged 18-30 years who received the YFV17D yellow fever vaccine. Each CDR3 is given with its conserved first and last residue. D genes are given only for firm matches. Clone sizes are given selectively: once, few, many, or a class where the clone is expanded.

v_call,j_call,d_call,clone_size,cdr3_aa,cdr3_nt
TRBV5-1,TRBJ1-2,.,.,CASSSQGERLLGYTF,TGCGCCAGCAGCTCCCAGGGAGAGAGGCTTCTCGGCTACACCTTC
TRBV19,TRBJ1-1,TRBD1,.,CATRQGYTEAFF,TGTGCCACGAGACAGGGGTACACTGAAGCTTTCTTT
TRBV2,TRBJ2-3,.,.,CASSVGMYTQYF,TGTGCCAGCAGTGTTGGAATGTATACGCAGTATTTT
TRBV19,TRBJ1-5,.,.,CASSIWTESNQPQHF,TGTGCCAGTAGTATCTGGACAGAAAGCAATCAGCCCCAGCATTTT
TRBV7-9,TRBJ2-1,.,few,CASSLVPGDEQFF,TGTGCCAGCAGCTTAGTGCCAGGGGATGAGCAGTTCTTC
TRBV7-9,TRBJ2-1,TRBD2,few,CASSPQRAGGPNEQFF,TGTGCCAGCAGCCCCCAACGAGCGGGGGGGCCCAATGAGCAGTTCTTC
TRBV11-2,TRBJ1-5,.,.,CASSSLSPVQDLSNQPQHF,TGTGCCAGCAGCTCCCTCTCTCCCGTGCAGGATCTTAGCAATCAGCCCCAGCATTTT
TRBV2,TRBJ2-5,TRBD1,.,CATGQGVIETQYF,TGTGCCACCGGACAGGGTGTCATAGAGACCCAGTACTTC
TRBV6-1,TRBJ2-7,.,.,CASSIRALSSYEQYF,TGTGCCAGCAGTATAAGAGCCCTGAGCTCCTACGAGCAGTACTTC
TRBV20-1,TRBJ2-7,.,.,CSARDRIPEQYF,TGCAGTGCTAGAGATCGAATACCGGAGCAGTACTTC
TRBV5-1,TRBJ1-1,.,.,CASSQYREDTEAFF,TGCGCCAGCAGCCAGTACAGGGAGGACACTGAAGCTTTCTTT
TRBV6-1,TRBJ2-3,TRBD2,.,CASSATSGASTDTQYF,TGTGCCAGCAGCGCCACTAGCGGCGCTTCCACAGATACGCAGTATTTT
TRBV7-2,TRBJ1-1,.,.,CASSPSSQMNTEAFF,TGTGCCAGCAGTCCCTCCTCGCAGATGAACACTGAAGCTTTCTTT
TRBV19,TRBJ2-1,TRBD2,.,CASGGRTAGSNEQFF,TGTGCCAGTGGGGGTCGTACAGCGGGGAGCAATGAGCAGTTCTTC
TRBV12-3/TRBV12-4,TRBJ1-5,.,.,CASNTQGSNQPQHF,TGTGCCAGCAACACACAGGGAAGCAATCAGCCCCAGCATTTT
TRBV5-1,TRBJ2-5,.,.,CASTEASRGIGETQYF,TGCGCCAGCACCGAGGCGAGCAGGGGAATAGGGGAGACCCAGTACTTC
TRBV6-1,TRBJ2-3,.,.,CASSHGTRTDTQYF,TGTGCCAGCAGCCACGGGACACGCACAGATACGCAGTATTTT
TRBV9,TRBJ2-3,TRBD2,.,CASSVVASGEDTQYF,TGTGCCAGCAGCGTAGTTGCTAGCGGGGAAGATACGCAGTATTTT
TRBV9,TRBJ1-6,TRBD1,few,CASSAGGLNSPLHF,TGTGCCAGCAGCGCAGGGGGCCTCAATTCACCCCTCCACTTT
TRBV5-1,TRBJ2-1,TRBD2,.,CASSQPTSGYNEQFF,TGCGCCAGCAGCCAGCCGACTAGCGGGTACAATGAGCAGTTCTTC
TRBV20-1,TRBJ1-1,.,.,CSAGYSENTEAFF,TGCAGTGCCGGGTATTCGGAGAACACTGAAGCTTTCTTT
TRBV7-9,TRBJ1-1,.,few,CASSLPLAGLRNEAFF,TGTGCCAGCAGCTTACCCCTCGCGGGGCTAAGGAATGAAGCTTTCTTT
TRBV4-3,TRBJ2-3,.,few,CASSRSGAQDTQYF,TGCGCCAGCAGCCGCTCGGGGGCACAAGATACGCAGTATTTT
TRBV29-1,TRBJ2-5,TRBD2,few,CSVDGLAGGPPGETQYF,TGCAGCGTTGACGGTCTCGCGGGGGGCCCCCCTGGGGAGACCCAGTACTTC
TRBV5-1,TRBJ2-3,TRBD1,once,CASSPQTGGITDTQYF,TGCGCCAGCAGCCCACAGACAGGGGGGATCACAGATACGCAGTATTTT
TRBV6-2/TRBV6-3,TRBJ1-5,TRBD1,.,CASSYFPTGGNQPQHF,TGTGCCAGCAGTTACTTTCCGACAGGGGGAAATCAGCCCCAGCATTTT
TRBV29-1,TRBJ1-1,.,few,CSVDNTAEAFF,TGCAGCGTAGACAACACGGCTGAAGCTTTCTTT
TRBV20-1,TRBJ2-7,.,few,CSASGRPGHEQYF,TGCAGTGCTAGCGGCCGCCCGGGCCACGAGCAGTACTTC
TRBV27,TRBJ1-4,.,.,CASSLKGVLWEKLFF,TGTGCCAGCAGTTTAAAGGGGGTATTATGGGAAAAACTGTTTTTT
TRBV12-3/TRBV12-4,TRBJ1-2,.,.,CASSLLENYGYTF,TGTGCCAGCAGTTTGCTCGAAAACTATGGCTACACCTTC
TRBV7-3,TRBJ1-2,.,few,CASSLRGEAGLGGYTF,TGTGCCAGCAGCTTAAGGGGGGAGGCAGGACTAGGTGGCTACACCTTC
TRBV7-9,TRBJ2-1,.,many,CASSITDEQFF,TGTGCCAGCAGCATTACGGATGAGCAGTTCTTC
TRBV29-1,TRBJ1-1,TRBD1,.,CSARTGGSTEAFF,TGCAGCGCTCGCACAGGGGGTAGCACTGAAGCTTTCTTT
TRBV6-2/TRBV6-3,TRBJ2-7,.,.,CASSQGPMLYF,TGTGCCAGCAGCCAGGGACCGATGCTGTACTTC
TRBV12-3/TRBV12-4,TRBJ2-7,.,.,CASSGGPIYEQYF,TGTGCCAGCAGCGGGGGACCCATCTACGAGCAGTACTTC
TRBV6-5,TRBJ2-1,.,.,CASNSEGEQFF,TGTGCCAGCAACAGTGAGGGTGAGCAGTTCTTC
TRBV7-6,TRBJ2-2,.,.,CASMNTGELFF,TGTGCCAGCATGAACACCGGGGAGCTGTTTTTT
TRBV12-3/TRBV12-4,TRBJ1-3,.,.,CASSLFQAAGNTIYF,TGTGCCAGCAGTTTGTTCCAAGCGGCGGGAAACACCATATATTTT
TRBV6-5,TRBJ2-7,TRBD1,once,CASSYKWDSYEQYF,TGTGCCAGCAGTTACAAATGGGACAGCTACGAGCAGTACTTC
TRBV12-3/TRBV12-4,TRBJ2-3,.,.,CASSFVEPSTDTQYF,TGTGCCAGCAGTTTCGTCGAGCCAAGCACAGATACGCAGTATTTT
TRBV20-1,TRBJ1-2,TRBD1,.,CSANDRAWGYTF,TGCAGTGCCAATGACAGGGCATGGGGCTACACCTTC
TRBV7-9,TRBJ1-6,.,few,CASSSKPGVNSPLHF,TGTGCCAGCAGCTCCAAACCCGGGGTTAATTCACCCCTCCACTTT
TRBV27,TRBJ2-5,TRBD2,.,CASSLSGGAPETQYF,TGTGCCAGCAGTTTAAGCGGGGGGGCCCCAGAGACCCAGTACTTC
TRBV12-3/TRBV12-4,TRBJ2-5,TRBD2,few,CASSRLAGGEETQYF,TGTGCCAGCAGTAGACTAGCGGGGGGCGAAGAGACCCAGTACTTC
TRBV5-1,TRBJ1-6,.,many,CASSFRTSESSYNSPLHF,TGCGCCAGCAGCTTTAGGACTTCGGAGAGCTCCTATAATTCACCCCTCCACTTT
TRBV10-3,TRBJ2-7,.,few,CAISEFSTVSYEQYF,TGTGCCATCAGTGAGTTTTCGACAGTCTCCTACGAGCAGTACTTC
TRBV7-9,TRBJ2-7,.,few,CASSFSYAYEQYF,TGTGCCAGCAGCTTCTCGTATGCCTACGAGCAGTACTTC
TRBV7-3,TRBJ2-3,.,.,CASSFGYSDTQYF,TGTGCCAGCAGCTTTGGGTATTCAGATACGCAGTATTTT
TRBV10-3,TRBJ2-1,.,.,CAISYTGSEQFF,TGTGCCATCAGCTACACGGGGAGCGAGCAGTTCTTC
TRBV15,TRBJ2-2,.,.,CATSIRNTGELFF,TGTGCCACCAGCATCCGGAACACCGGGGAGCTGTTTTTT